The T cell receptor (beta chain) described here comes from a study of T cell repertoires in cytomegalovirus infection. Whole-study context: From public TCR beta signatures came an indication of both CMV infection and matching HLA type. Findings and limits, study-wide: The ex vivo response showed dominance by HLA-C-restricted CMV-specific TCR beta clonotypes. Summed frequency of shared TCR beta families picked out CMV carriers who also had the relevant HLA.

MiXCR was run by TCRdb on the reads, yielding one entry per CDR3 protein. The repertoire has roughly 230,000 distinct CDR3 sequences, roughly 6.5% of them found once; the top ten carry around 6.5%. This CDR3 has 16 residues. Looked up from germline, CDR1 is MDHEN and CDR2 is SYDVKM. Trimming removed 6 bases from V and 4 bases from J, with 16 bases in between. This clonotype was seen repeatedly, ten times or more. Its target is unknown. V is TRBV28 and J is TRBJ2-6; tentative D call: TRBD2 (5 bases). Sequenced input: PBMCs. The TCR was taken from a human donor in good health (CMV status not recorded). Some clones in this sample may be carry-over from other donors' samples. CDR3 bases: TGTGCCAGCAGCCGCCTTGGCGGGCCCGGGGCCAACGTCCTGACTTTC. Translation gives CASSRLGGPGANVLTF.